What follows is one T cell receptor (beta chain) and its context. Its antigen is not identified. Trimming left V 1 base short and J 2 bases short, with 3 bases between. The CDR3 runs 11 residues. Germline CDR1 reads DFQATT; CDR2 reads SNEGSKA (reference sequence). This entry comes from a study of OX40 agonist ivuxolimab in advanced cancers. Overall study: Of mixed ages from about 20 to 80 and averaging about 56 years, the group was just under 85% male. Study-wide results and limits: Antigen specificity remained undetermined for the expanded peripheral T cells.

Data came from immunoSEQ multiplex PCR; TCRdb stores just in-frame clones and leaves some out. The data hold about 15,000 clones, with around 93% observed a single time. The investigators sampled blood at baseline, at cycle 4 day 1, and at cycle 7 day 1. The source is an adult with an advanced solid tumor such as melanoma, head and neck, liver or kidney cancer. The material was CD4+ or CD8+ T cells sorted from blood, obtained in a trial of the OX40 agonist ivuxolimab. The chain joins TRBV20-1 to TRBJ2-7; D remains unclear. The CDR3 spells CSARGAYEQYF. As DNA, the CDR3 is TGCAGTGCTAGAGGTGCCTACGAGCAGTACTTC.